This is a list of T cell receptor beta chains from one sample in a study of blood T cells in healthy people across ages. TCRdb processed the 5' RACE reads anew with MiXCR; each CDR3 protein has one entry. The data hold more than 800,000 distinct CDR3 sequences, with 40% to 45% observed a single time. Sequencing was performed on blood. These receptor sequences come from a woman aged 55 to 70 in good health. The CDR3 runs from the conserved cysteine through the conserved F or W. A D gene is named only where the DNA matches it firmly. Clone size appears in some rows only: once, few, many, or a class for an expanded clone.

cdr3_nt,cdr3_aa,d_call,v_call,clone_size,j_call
TGCGCCAGCAGCGTCACGGGACTCCCGCCCCTAGAGCAGTACTTC,CASSVTGLPPLEQYF,NA,TRBV5-1,few,TRBJ2-7
TGTGCCATCAGGCAGGGGTCGGGGGAGACCCAGTACTTC,CAIRQGSGETQYF,NA,TRBV10-3,few,TRBJ2-5
TGTGCCAGCAGCGAAGGGGGGTCCTACAATGAGCAGTTCTTC,CASSEGGSYNEQFF,NA,TRBV2,NA,TRBJ2-1
TGTGCCAGCAGCCGCCGCCGGGATCTCTATTGGGAGACCCAGTACTTC,CASSRRRDLYWETQYF,NA,TRBV7-8,NA,TRBJ2-5
TGCGCCAGCAGCCAAGATATTGGGTCCCAAGAGACCCAGTACTTC,CASSQDIGSQETQYF,NA,TRBV4-1,NA,TRBJ2-5
TGTGCCAGCAGAGATTACGGGAGGGTCTTAGAGACCCAGTACTTC,CASRDYGRVLETQYF,TRBD2,TRBV7-8,NA,TRBJ2-5
TGCAGTGCTAGGGGCGAAAGTGTTTCCTACGAGCAGTACTTC,CSARGESVSYEQYF,NA,TRBV20-1,NA,TRBJ2-7
TGTGCCAGCGCCCCCGGGGCAGCCAAAAACATTCAGTACTTC,CASAPGAAKNIQYF,NA,TRBV6-5,few,TRBJ2-4
TGTGCCAGTAGCCAATGGGCTAGCGGGTCCTACAATGAGCAGTTCTTC,CASSQWASGSYNEQFF,TRBD2,TRBV3-1,NA,TRBJ2-1
TGTGCCAGCAGCCCTTGGACTAGCGGGAGGAACTACGAGCAGTACTTC,CASSPWTSGRNYEQYF,TRBD2,TRBV5-6,NA,TRBJ2-7
TGTGCCAGCAGCCCTGATCTGGGAAGCCAAGAGACCCAGTACTTC,CASSPDLGSQETQYF,NA,TRBV11-1,few,TRBJ2-5
TGTGCCGGCAGTTACCCGCCACCGGGACTAGCGGGAGGGCCGCAAAATGAGCAGTTCTTC,CAGSYPPPGLAGGPQNEQFF,TRBD2,TRBV6-2/TRBV6-3,NA,TRBJ2-1
TGTGCCAGCAGCTGGACAGGGGGCTTAGCAGATACGCAGTATTTT,CASSWTGGLADTQYF,TRBD1,TRBV11-3,NA,TRBJ2-3
TGTGCCAGCTCGGGACAGGTCTCCTACAATGAGCAGTTCTTC,CASSGQVSYNEQFF,TRBD1,TRBV12-3/TRBV12-4,NA,TRBJ2-1
TGTGCCAGCAGTTTTCCCCACGGGTTAAATGAGCAGTTCTTC,CASSFPHGLNEQFF,NA,TRBV28,NA,TRBJ2-1
TGCAGTGCTAGTAGCGGCGAGCAGTACTTC,CSASSGEQYF,NA,TRBV20-1,NA,TRBJ2-7
TGTGCCAGCAGCCTACAGGGCTACCCCAATAATGAGCAGTTCTTC,CASSLQGYPNNEQFF,NA,TRBV3-1,NA,TRBJ2-1
TGTGCCAGCAGCTTAGGCGCAGGGACCTACGAGCAGTACTTC,CASSLGAGTYEQYF,NA,TRBV13,many,TRBJ2-7
TGTGCCAGCAGCTTAATGGGCGCCTACGAGCAGTACTTC,CASSLMGAYEQYF,NA,TRBV7-8,NA,TRBJ2-7
TGTGCCATCAGCGTCGGACAGGGAGACAATCAGCCCCAGCATTTT,CAISVGQGDNQPQHF,TRBD1,TRBV10-3,few,TRBJ1-5
TGCGCCAGCAGCTTGGTGGGACAGACCTACGAGCAGTACTTC,CASSLVGQTYEQYF,TRBD1,TRBV5-1,many,TRBJ2-7
TGTGCCAGCAGGGACTGGGACACCAGTGTCGAGCAGTACTTC,CASRDWDTSVEQYF,NA,TRBV6-6,few,TRBJ2-7
TGCGCCAGCAGCTTGGAGGCGGGTTCTGAAGCTTTCTTT,CASSLEAGSEAFF,NA,TRBV5-1,NA,TRBJ1-1
TGTGCCAGCAGCCAGCTCGCCAGGAGAGAGACCCAGTACTTC,CASSQLARRETQYF,NA,TRBV14,few,TRBJ2-5
TGCGCCAGCAGGTTGTCTGGGAGCGGGCACGAGCAGTACTTC,CASRLSGSGHEQYF,NA,TRBV5-1,NA,TRBJ2-7
TGTGCCAGCAGCCCCTGGACGAGAAAGAACACTGAAGCTTTCTTT,CASSPWTRKNTEAFF,NA,TRBV14,NA,TRBJ1-1
TGTGCCAGCAGTTTCGGGAACCCCTTAGATACGCAGTATTTT,CASSFGNPLDTQYF,NA,TRBV12-3/TRBV12-4,NA,TRBJ2-3
TGCAGTGCTAGAGATCCTGTACTGGACAGGCGAGGCTACACCTTC,CSARDPVLDRRGYTF,TRBD1,TRBV20-1,NA,TRBJ1-2
TGCAGCGTTCAGGTACTAGCGGGAGAGACCCAGTACTTC,CSVQVLAGETQYF,TRBD2,TRBV29-1,NA,TRBJ2-5
TGTGCCAGCCCCCGTGGGGGCGAGACCCAGTACTTC,CASPRGGETQYF,NA,TRBV21-1,NA,TRBJ2-5
TGTGCCAGCTCGCCGGAACAGCACTCCTACGAGCAGTACTTC,CASSPEQHSYEQYF,NA,TRBV5-6,few,TRBJ2-7
TGTGCCAGCAGTAAACCGGGACTAGCTCTAAAGACCCAGTACTTC,CASSKPGLALKTQYF,TRBD2,TRBV6-2/TRBV6-3,NA,TRBJ2-5
TGCGCCAGCAGCCAAGATCTCTTCGGGTCACAGGGGGTAAATTCACCCCTCCACTTT,CASSQDLFGSQGVNSPLHF,TRBD1,TRBV4-1,once,TRBJ1-6
TGTGCCACCGCGATCGGAGATACGCAGTATTTT,CATAIGDTQYF,NA,TRBV25-1,NA,TRBJ2-3
TGCAGTGCGAGGACAGGGGATTTCTACGAGCAGTACTTC,CSARTGDFYEQYF,TRBD1,TRBV20-1,NA,TRBJ2-7
TGTGCCAGCAGCTTAGCGGGAGGCCCCACAACTAATGAAAAACTGTTTTTT,CASSLAGGPTTNEKLFF,NA,TRBV7-2,NA,TRBJ1-4
TGTGTCAGCAAACGGGAGGGTCCAAATGAGCAGTTCTTC,CVSKREGPNEQFF,TRBD2,TRBV2,NA,TRBJ2-1
TGTGCCAGCAGTTACACACTGAGCTCCTACAATGAGCAGTTCTTC,CASSYTLSSYNEQFF,NA,TRBV6-5,NA,TRBJ2-1
TGTGCCAGCAGTTTGACGGGATCGGGTGAGCAGTACTTC,CASSLTGSGEQYF,NA,TRBV12-3/TRBV12-4,few,TRBJ2-5
TGTGCCAGCAGGACTAGGATCGGGTTTGACAATGAGCAGTTCTTC,CASRTRIGFDNEQFF,NA,TRBV7-8,few,TRBJ2-1
TGTGCCAGCACCCTAGGGCCGTACCAAGAGACCCAGTACTTC,CASTLGPYQETQYF,NA,TRBV6-1,once,TRBJ2-5
TGTGCCAGCAGTTTATATCCCGGGGAGACCCAGTACTTC,CASSLYPGETQYF,NA,TRBV27,NA,TRBJ2-5
TGTGCCAGCAGCCGGGGTAGCGGGAGAACAGATACGCAGTATTTT,CASSRGSGRTDTQYF,TRBD2,TRBV5-4,NA,TRBJ2-3
TGTGCTACCACCGACAGTTCCTACGAGCAGTACTTC,CATTDSSYEQYF,NA,TRBV12-5,NA,TRBJ2-7
TGTGCCAGCAGTTTCTCGACTAATAATTCACCCCTCCACTTT,CASSFSTNNSPLHF,NA,TRBV28,NA,TRBJ1-6
TGCAGTGCTAGAGATTCACGGACAGGGGGCTATGGCTACACCTTC,CSARDSRTGGYGYTF,TRBD1,TRBV20-1,NA,TRBJ1-2
TGTGCCATCTCGGACAGGGTCTTACATGGCTACACCTTC,CAISDRVLHGYTF,TRBD1,TRBV10-3,NA,TRBJ1-2
TGTGCCAGCACCTTCGGGGTGGGTCAGCCCCAGCATTTT,CASTFGVGQPQHF,NA,TRBV27,few,TRBJ1-5
TGCAGTGCTGTCCCAGCGGGAGGGCAAGAGACCCAGTACTTC,CSAVPAGGQETQYF,TRBD2,TRBV20-1,NA,TRBJ2-5
TGTGCCAGCAGCTTGACTAGCGGGAGAAGTTTCTACAATGAGCAGTTCTTC,CASSLTSGRSFYNEQFF,TRBD2,TRBV6-5,few,TRBJ2-1
TGTGCCAGCAGCTTCTATACTAGCGGGACTTACGAGACCCAGTACTTC,CASSFYTSGTYETQYF,TRBD2,TRBV7-2,few,TRBJ2-5
TGCAGTGCTCCTCCGGGACAGGCGTACCAAGAGACCCAGTACTTC,CSAPPGQAYQETQYF,TRBD1,TRBV20-1,NA,TRBJ2-5
TGTGCCAGCAGCCAAGATGGTAACGGGTACGAGCAGTACTTC,CASSQDGNGYEQYF,NA,TRBV3-1,NA,TRBJ2-7
TGTGCCAGCAACACGCGACGACAGGGTCGATTGGTGGACAATGAGCAGTTCTTC,CASNTRRQGRLVDNEQFF,TRBD1,TRBV7-4,NA,TRBJ2-1
TGTGCCAGCAGCCCCATGCCCCGGCTAGCGGGAGGGATCCTAAGCACAGATACGCAGTATTTT,CASSPMPRLAGGILSTDTQYF,TRBD2,TRBV14,NA,TRBJ2-3
TGCGCCAGCAGCTTGGGCCCTCGGAATGAGCAGTTCTTC,CASSLGPRNEQFF,NA,TRBV5-1,NA,TRBJ2-1
TGTGCCAGCAGTACTAGAGGGGGGCGCGACAACTATGGCTACACCTTC,CASSTRGGRDNYGYTF,NA,TRBV12-3/TRBV12-4,NA,TRBJ1-2
TGTGCCAGCAGCTTATCTAGCATCGGGTCCTACGAGCAGTACTTC,CASSLSSIGSYEQYF,NA,TRBV5-5,NA,TRBJ2-7